The 28 T cell receptor beta chains presented below share a single source sample, sequenced in a study of Graves' ophthalmopathy and Graves' hyperthyroidism. The authors amplified TCR beta CDR3 regions from RNA transcripts. The library came from an HTBI-primed first-round RT-PCR and a second-round multiplex PCR. MiXCR was run by TCRdb on the multiplex PCR reads, yielding one entry per CDR3 protein. The data show some 360,000 distinct CDR3 sequences, about 18% seen once. Specimen: peripheral blood. Source of these receptors: an adult woman with stable Graves' hyperthyroidism.

The chain has TRBV4-1 and TRBJ1-1, with D possibly being TRBD1 (5 bases). Deletions cut 1 base from V and 2 bases from J, with 8 bases between. Germline V gives CDR1 MGHRA, CDR2 YSYEKL. This CDR3 has 14 residues. CDR3 in DNA: TGCGCCAGCAGCCAAGGACAGAGCAACACTGAAGCTTTCTTT. It specifies CASSQGQSNTEAFF.

This clonotype was seen repeatedly, ten times or more. The chain recombines TRBV30 with TRBJ1-1, with TRBD1 as a possible D gene (6 bases). Germline assignment: CDR1 GTSNPN and CDR2 SVGIG (reference sequence). The CDR3 runs 14 residues. With 8 bases removed from V and 1 base from J, the gap between germline ends came to 17 bases. CDR3 DNA sequence: TGTGCCACCCGGGGGGCCGGCCGGAACACTGAAGCTTTCTTT. It yields the protein CATRGAGRNTEAFF.

This clonotype was observed many times. The chain has TRBV6-1 and TRBJ2-7, with 9 nucleotides matching TRBD2. With V trimmed by 8 bases and J by 4 bases, 9 bases remained unmatched. The length of the CDR3 is 14 residues. Germline V CDR1 and CDR2: MNHNS, SASEGT. CDR3 bases: TGTGCCAGCCGGCGGCTAGCGGGGTCATACGAGCAGTACTTC. Translation: CASRRLAGSYEQYF.

This clonotype was seen repeatedly, ten times or more. V gene TRBV6-2 or TRBV6-3 combines with J gene TRBJ2-7; no clear D gene. The CDR3 sequence is 12 residues long. Trimming cost V 2 bases and J 6 bases, with 8 bases left between them. Germline V gene sequence: CDR1 MNHEY, CDR2 SVGEGT. The DNA of the CDR3 is TGTGCCAGCAGTTACGGGCTTTCCGAGCAGTACTTC. This codes for CASSYGLSEQYF.

This chain links TRBV7-9 with TRBJ2-7; D might be TRBD1 (5 bases). The length of the CDR3 is 15 residues. V shed 5 bases and J shed 2 bases, with 16 bases lying between them. Germline CDR1 SEHNR, CDR2 FQNEAQ (reference sequence). The CDR3 nucleotides are TGTGCCAGCAGCCCGCAGGGTAGCTCGACCTACGAGCAGTACTTC. Encoded protein: CASSPQGSSTYEQYF.

This clonotype was observed at least ten times. The J gene is TRBJ2-7, the V gene TRBV6-2 or TRBV6-3; D is uncertain. This CDR3 contains 11 residues. From germline, CDR1 is MNHEY and CDR2 SVGEGT. Trimming removed 5 bases at V and 3 bases at J, with 5 bases between. The CDR3 bases are TGTGCCAGCAGTCCTCTCTACGAGCAGTACTTC. As protein: CASSPLYEQYF.

This clonotype was seen ten or more times. The V gene is TRBV10-3, the J gene TRBJ1-5; 9 positions match TRBD1. The V segment lost 0 bases and the J segment 8 bases; nucleotides outside the gene matches: 5. The CDR3 covers 15 residues. Germline CDR1 and CDR2: ENHRY and SYGVKD. The CDR3 loop is CAISESGTGGEPQHF. The DNA for the CDR3 is TGTGCCATCAGTGAGTCTGGCACAGGGGGCGAGCCCCAGCATTTT.

There are many counts of this clonotype. V is TRBV12-5 and J is TRBJ1-6; 8 positions match TRBD1. The germline V gene encodes CDR1 LGHNT and CDR2 FRNRAP. The CDR3 has 16 amino acids. The trim removed 4 bases at V and 2 bases at J, leaving 4 bases unmatched. CDR3 region: CASGSDRGAYNSPLHF. The CDR3 DNA follows: TGTGCTAGTGGTTCCGACAGGGGTGCCTATAATTCACCCCTCCACTTT.

This clonotype was seen ten or more times. The rearrangement links TRBV12-3 or TRBV12-4 to TRBJ2-7, with D perhaps TRBD1 (6 bases). This CDR3 has 15 amino acids. Trimming took off 4 bases at V and 2 bases at J, with 15 bases between the two ends. The CDR3 loop is CASSSAPGATYEQYF. The CDR3 nucleotides are TGTGCCAGCAGTTCGGCCCCAGGGGCCACCTACGAGCAGTACTTC.

This chain links TRBV7-6 with TRBJ2-2; D uncertain. The V end lost 5 bases, the J end lost 6 bases, and 16 bases lay between the germline ends. Germline V lookup: CDR1 SGHVS, CDR2 FNYEAQ. The length of the CDR3 is 15 residues. The CDR3 reads CASSNQDGSPGELFF. CDR3 nucleotides: TGTGCCAGCAGCAATCAGGATGGGTCGCCCGGGGAGCTGTTTTTT.

This clonotype occurred many times. V gene TRBV6-5 combines with J gene TRBJ2-7; the match to TRBD1 covers 9 bases. The V segment lost 5 bases and the J segment 3 bases; nucleotides outside the gene matches: 8. This CDR3 spans 15 amino acids. Germline lookup yields CDR1 MNHEY and CDR2 SVGAGI. The CDR3: CASSHLAGQGYEQYF. The CDR3 DNA follows: TGTGCCAGCAGTCACCTCGCGGGACAGGGCTACGAGCAGTACTTC.

This clonotype was counted many times. V and J are TRBV12-3 or TRBV12-4 and TRBJ2-7; D tentatively fits TRBD1 or TRBD2 (5 bases each). Trimming stripped 5 bases from V and 4 bases from J, with 12 bases between. This CDR3 region has 13 residues. The CDR3, as DNA: TGTGCCAGCAGTATCGGGACGGGATACGAGCAGTACTTC. It specifies CASSIGTGYEQYF.

This clonotype was seen many times. This sequence joins TRBV20-1 and TRBJ2-5, with 10 positions matching TRBD2. CDR3 length equals 16 residues. In germline, CDR1 is DFQATT, CDR2 SNEGSKA (reference sequence). The J segment lost 5 bases and the V segment lost 0 bases, leaving 9 bases of the junction unmatched. In DNA form, the CDR3 reads TGCAGTGCTAGAGATAACAGCGGGAGGGCCTTGGAGACCCAGTACTTC. Translating gives CSARDNSGRALETQYF.

This clonotype has at least ten counts. The chain joins TRBV7-2 to TRBJ2-2; TRBD1 matches 8 bases. Germline CDR1 SGHTA, CDR2 FQGNSA. CDR3 length: 15 residues. The junction had 3 bases not matched to a gene; V was cut back by 6 bases and J by 0 bases. The CDR3 DNA follows: TGTGCCAGCAGAAGGACAGGGTCGAACACCGGGGAGCTGTTTTTT. It codes for CASRRTGSNTGELFF.

This clonotype was found many times. J is TRBJ1-2 and V is TRBV6-5; D gene unclear. V was trimmed by 6 bases and J by 8 bases, leaving 19 bases between them. Germline assignment: CDR1 MNHEY and CDR2 SVGAGI. CDR3 size: 14 residues. The CDR3, as DNA: TGTGCCAGCAGGTCCCGTTCTCGGGGTCAAGGCTACACCTTC. This codes for CASRSRSRGQGYTF.

The CDR3, as DNA: TGTGCCAGCAGCCGCCGGGGACAGGGGGCCGGAGAGCAGTACTTC. Protein product: CASSRRGQGAGEQYF. The chain combines TRBV3-1 with TRBJ2-7, with 12 nucleotides matching TRBD1. Per germline, CDR1 LGHDT and CDR2 YNNKEL (reference sequence). CDR3 length: 15 amino acids. The J segment lost 7 bases and the V segment lost 4 bases, leaving 8 bases of the junction unmatched.

This clonotype was found many times. This sequence joins TRBV6-1 and TRBJ2-7, with 7 bases identical to TRBD2. This CDR3 is 14 amino acids long. V gave up 11 bases and J gave up 3 bases; unmatched junction bases: 13. Germline CDR1 reads MNHNS; CDR2 reads SASEGT. For the CDR3, the DNA is TGTGCCGTACAGCCAGCGGGAAAGCTCTACGAGCAGTACTTC. Translating gives CAVQPAGKLYEQYF.

This clonotype was counted ten times or more. The rearrangement uses TRBV6-5 and TRBJ1-1; D call uncertain. The CDR3 is 13 residues long. Germline V gene sequence: CDR1 MNHEY, CDR2 SVGAGI. V was clipped by 3 bases and J by 2 bases, with 7 bases between them. CDR3 coding DNA: TGTGCCAGCAGTTATTACCAAAACACTGAAGCTTTCTTT. This translates into CASSYYQNTEAFF.

This clonotype was counted at least ten times. The chain has TRBV20-1 and TRBJ2-6; D remains ambiguous. The CDR3 loop spans 15 amino acids. The germline V gene has CDR1 DFQATT and CDR2 SNEGSKA (reference sequence). V dropped 2 bases and J dropped 0 bases, with 8 bases sitting between them. The chain's CDR3 is CSARTSLSGANVLTF. The CDR3 nucleotides read TGCAGTGCTAGAACCTCACTCTCTGGGGCCAACGTCCTGACTTTC.

This clonotype was counted at least ten times. This sequence joins TRBV12-3 or TRBV12-4 and TRBJ1-1; a weak D match, TRBD1 (6 bases). The length of the CDR3 is 15 residues. Trimming removed 4 bases at V and 3 bases at J, with 15 bases between. The CDR3 region is CASSSSYRDYTEAFF. CDR3 in DNA: TGTGCCAGCAGTTCTTCTTACAGGGACTACACTGAAGCTTTCTTT.

This clonotype was detected ten times or more. The V gene is TRBV10-3, the J gene TRBJ1-2; possibly TRBD1 for D (6 bases). The V gene's germline CDR1 is ENHRY and CDR2 SYGVKD. V lost 8 bases and J lost 0, with 16 bases in between. The CDR3 is made up of 15 amino acids. This CDR3 reads CAIWKGGTSNYGYTF. DNA for the CDR3: TGTGCCATCTGGAAGGGGGGGACTTCTAACTATGGCTACACCTTC.

This clonotype has a count of ten or more. This chain joins TRBV30 and TRBJ1-6; 7 bases match TRBD1. Trimming cost V 2 bases and J 2 bases; bases outside gene matches: 3. Germline V gene data show CDR1 as GTSNPN and CDR2 as SVGIG (reference sequence). The CDR3 totals 15 residues. The CDR3 loop reads CAWSQGGTYNSPLHF. Written as DNA, the CDR3 is TGTGCCTGGAGTCAGGGGGGCACCTATAATTCACCCCTCCACTTT.

This clonotype was seen at least ten times. The gene calls are TRBV19 and TRBJ1-1, with D uncertain. V lost 7 bases and J 0 bases, leaving 15 bases between the germline ends. CDR1 and CDR2 from the germline V gene are LNHDA and SQIVND (reference sequence). CDR3 length: 15 residues. CDR3 nucleotide sequence: TGTGCCAGTACCAAAACCCTCGGGCTGAACACTGAAGCTTTCTTT. The encoded protein is CASTKTLGLNTEAFF.

There are a few counts of this clonotype. The gene calls are TRBV9 and TRBJ2-5; tentatively, D is TRBD1 or TRBD2 (5 bases each). Trimming left V 3 bases short and J 2 bases short, with 20 bases between. The CDR3 loop spans 17 amino acids. CDR1 SGDLS and CDR2 YYNGEE come from the germline V gene. For the CDR3, the DNA is TGTGCCAGCAGCGCGGGGACGGACTCACACGGACAAGAGACCCAGTACTTC. Its translation is CASSAGTDSHGQETQYF.

This clonotype showed up many times. V usage is TRBV2 and J usage is TRBJ1-5, with a possible D match to TRBD1 (6 bases). The CDR3 spans 14 residues. V was trimmed by 7 bases and J by 7 bases, leaving 17 bases between them. CDR1 and CDR2 (germline): SNHLY, FYNNEI. CDR3 sequence reads: CASTVEGDGQPQHF. CDR3 in DNA: TGTGCCAGCACCGTAGAGGGGGATGGACAGCCCCAGCATTTT.

On this clonotype: This may stem from a read error, because a much larger clone lies one nucleotide away. V gene TRBV6-1 combines with J gene TRBJ1-2; a possible D gene is TRBD1 (6 bases). The germline CDR1 and CDR2 sequences are MNHNS and SASEGT. CDR3 length: 12 residues. CDR3 sequence: CAVGQSNYGFTF. In nucleotides, the CDR3 is TGTGCAGTTGGACAGTCTAACTATGGCTTCACCTTC.

This clonotype was found many times. Germline and junction disagree at one end, which may indicate a read error. The V call is TRBV5-1, the J call TRBJ2-2; maybe TRBD2 (5 bases). CDR1 SGHRS and CDR2 YFSETQ come from the germline V gene. CDR3 size: 13 residues. CDR3 DNA: TGTGCCAGTAGCCTCGGGGTCACCGGGGAGCTGTTTTTT. Its protein is CASSLGVTGELFF. Together with reference TRBV5-1 and TRBJ2-2, the CDR3 gives the full variable domain: KAGVTQTPRYLIKTRGQQVTLSCSPISGHRSVSWYQQTPGQGLQFLFEYFSETQRNKGNFPGRFSGRQFSNSRSEMNVSTLELGDSALYLCASSLGVTGELFFGEGSRLTVL.

This clonotype was counted many times. CDR3 region: CSAGQGTYEQYF. CDR3 sequence (DNA): TGCAGTGCGGGACAGGGGACCTACGAGCAGTACTTC. The gene calls are TRBV20-1 and TRBJ2-7; TRBD1 matches at 10 bases. CDR1 DFQATT and CDR2 SNEGSKA come from the germline V gene (reference sequence). This CDR3 spans 12 amino acids. With 6 bases clipped from V and 2 bases from J, the junction kept 1 base outside the gene matches.